This T cell receptor (beta chain) is drawn from a study of monozygotic twins with inflammatory bowel disease. Every single donor had a roughly 2.5 ml blood sample drawn. Germline-derived CDR1 and CDR2 are LNHNV and YYDKDF (reference sequence). CDR3 length equals 14 residues. Study-level results: Against healthy co-twins, IBD patients had lower TCRbeta diversity (measured by inverse Simpson). Differing immunosuppressive treatments may have added variability to patient repertoires.

Notes on this clonotype: Its target is not known.

UMIs incorporating a 6-nucleotide sample barcode were appended by means of template switching. TCRdb reprocessed the 5' RACE reads, keeping one entry per CDR3 protein, no DNA. The table for this sample gives approximately 400,000 distinct CDR3 sequences. This sequence joins TRBV15 and TRBJ2-1; lacking DNA, the TRBD2 call made by TCRdb goes unchecked. Sequencing input: blood. The source of this sequence is a human donor with ulcerative colitis or Crohn's disease, or a healthy co-twin of an affected twin (not recorded which). The CDR3 region is CATSRGETYNEQFF.